This T cell receptor (beta chain) was sequenced for a study of CD8 T cells in Susac syndrome. Sequencing of TCR beta was performed on blood CD8+ and CD4+ T cells. TEMRA cells were FACS-enriched, while CD8+ and CD4+ T cells were negatively isolated. After extraction with the RNeasy kit, 0.5 to 1 ug of the RNA was reverse transcribed using random hexamers. The TCR beta CDR3 was amplified by immunoSEQ multiplex PCR across 54 Vbeta, 13 Jbeta. MiXCR, run by TCRdb on the immunoSEQ multiplex PCR reads, gives a single entry per CDR3 protein. The table lists some 150,000 distinct CDR3 sequences, about 93% of them singletons. Study-level results: The study admitted that it had a relatively small number of individuals in its TCR sequencing and HLA analysis.

Of note for this clonotype: The antigen is not known.

Losses at the gene ends were 6 bases for V and 3 bases for J; bases not matched to a gene: 3. The CDR3 runs to 15 residues. CDR1 and CDR2 from the germline V gene are MNHEY and SMNVEV (reference sequence). The genes are TRBV27 and TRBJ2-1; TRBD2 matches at 12 bases. Sequenced material: CD8+ T cells from PBMCs. The receptor was isolated from a human donor in good health. CDR3 DNA sequence: TGTGCCAGCAGAAGGACTAGCGGGAACTACAATGAGCAGTTCTTC. It encodes CASRRTSGNYNEQFF.